The next 14 T cell receptor beta chains were all read from a single sample in a study of T cells after posttransplantation cyclophosphamide. Libraries were prepared by immunoSEQ multiplex PCR; TCRdb keeps only in-frame clonotypes and omits some of them. The sample consists of about 18,000 clones, around four fifths of them appearing once. Sequences were obtained from memory CD4+ T cells sorted from blood. Receptors originate from a man aged 25-45 years in good health and a related stem cell transplant donor.

The sample holds a few counts of this clone. The chain has TRBV19 and TRBJ2-1; 13 nucleotides agree with TRBD2. J gave up 6 bases and V 4 bases, and 6 bases lay outside the gene matches. The germline CDR1 and CDR2 sequences are LNHDA and SQIVND (reference sequence). This CDR3 is built from 16 residues. The CDR3: CASSKRTSGGLNEQFF. The CDR3 DNA sequence: TGTGCCAGTAGTAAAAGGACTAGCGGGGGTCTCAATGAGCAGTTCTTC.

The rearrangement links TRBV11-3 to TRBJ1-1; perhaps TRBD1 as D (6 bases). The V end was cut by 4 bases, the J end by 4 bases, with 16 bases between. Germline V lookup: CDR1 SGHNT, CDR2 YENEEA. The CDR3 totals 15 residues. DNA of the CDR3: TGTGCCAGCAGCTCACAGGGACCCAGGGTCACTGAAGCTTTCTTT. The encoded protein is CASSSQGPRVTEAFF.

The J gene is TRBJ1-1, the V gene TRBV11-3; 8 nucleotides agree with TRBD1. V gave up 5 bases and J gave up 3 bases; unmatched junction bases: 11. Germline assignment: CDR1 SGHNT and CDR2 YENEEA. The CDR3 length is 16 residues. The CDR3 region has the DNA TGTGCCAGCAGCCCGAACTCAGGGGGCGCCGACACTGAAGCTTTCTTT. This sequence encodes CASSPNSGGADTEAFF.

The gene calls are TRBV7-2 and TRBJ2-1; 8 bases align to TRBD2. The V gene's germline CDR1 is SGHTA and CDR2 FQGNSA. The junction had 6 bases not matched to a gene; V was cut back by 8 bases and J by 3 bases. The CDR3 spans 14 residues. The CDR3 DNA sequence: TGTGCCAGCGGGCGGGGGGACCGCTACAATGAGCAGTTCTTC. Protein product: CASGRGDRYNEQFF.

The chain couples TRBV28 to TRBJ2-5, with a weak D call TRBD1 (5 bases). The DNA end favors TRBJ2-7, so the J call may be wrong. CDR1 is MDHEN, CDR2 SYDVKM, per germline. The CDR3 contains 14 residues. Written as DNA, the CDR3 is TGTGCCAGCAGTTTGGGCGTCAGGGACTACGAGCAGTACTTC. Translation gives CASSLGVRDYEQYF.

The J gene is TRBJ1-1, the V gene TRBV7-8, with no clear D. CDR3 length: 15 residues. The V gene lost 4 bases and the J gene lost 0 bases, with 12 bases spanning the gap. Germline V gene data show CDR1 as SGHVS and CDR2 as FQNEAQ. The DNA for the CDR3 is TGTGCCAGCAGCTCTTTCGACACAATGAACACTGAAGCTTTCTTT. Translated: CASSSFDTMNTEAFF. The full variable domain, with the rest looked up from reference TRBV7-8 and TRBJ1-1, is GAGVSQSPRYKVAKRGQDVALRCDPISGHVSLFWYQQALGQGPEFLTYFQNEAQLDKSGLPSDRFFAERPEGSVSTLKIQRTQQEDSAVYLCASSSFDTMNTEAFFGQGTRLTVV.

The V gene is TRBV4-1, the J gene TRBJ1-2; 9 positions match TRBD1. CDR3 size: 21 residues. Looked up from germline, CDR1 is MGHRA and CDR2 is YSYEKL. V lost 1 base, J lost 4 bases, and 22 bases stayed unmatched. The CDR3 sequence is CASSQGIIGGTGPGKSYGYTF. The CDR3 region has the DNA TGCGCCAGCAGCCAAGGCATTATAGGCGGGACAGGGCCTGGAAAATCCTATGGCTACACCTTC.

This clone was seen more than once but under ten times. The chain uses TRBV2 and TRBJ1-5, with 7 bases matching TRBD1. The CDR3 is 15 amino acids. Trimming at V came to 6 bases and at J to 7 bases, leaving 12 bases not matched to a gene. CDR1 is SNHLY, CDR2 FYNNEI, per germline. CDR3 DNA: TGTGCCAGCAGGGTTGACAGGGCTGAGGGACAGCCCCAGCATTTT. It yields the protein CASRVDRAEGQPQHF. Complete variable domain (other parts from reference TRBV2 and TRBJ1-5): EPEVTQTPSHQVTQMGQEVILRCVPISNHLYFYWYRQILGQKVEFLVSFYNNEISEKSEIFDDQFSVERPDGSNFTLKIRSTKLEDSAMYFCASRVDRAEGQPQHFGDGTRLSIL.

V gene TRBV7-2 combines with J gene TRBJ2-7; 7 bases are a match to TRBD1. J gave up 0 bases and V 5 bases, and 7 bases lay outside the gene matches. This CDR3 region has 15 residues. The germline gives CDR1 SGHTA, CDR2 FQGNSA. CDR3 sequence reads: CASSTQGSFSYEQYF. The CDR3 coding sequence is TGTGCCAGCAGCACACAGGGGTCGTTCTCCTACGAGCAGTACTTC.

CDR3 DNA: TGTGCCAGCAGCCCGGGGCAGGGGGGCAATCAGCCCCAGCATTTT. The encoded protein is CASSPGQGGNQPQHF. The chain uses TRBV9 and TRBJ1-5; 7 bases align to TRBD1. CDR1 and CDR2 from the germline V gene are SGDLS and YYNGEE. The V segment lost 4 bases and the J segment 2 bases; nucleotides outside the gene matches: 6. The CDR3 sequence is 15 residues long.

This chain joins TRBV6-5 and TRBJ2-1, with TRBD2 identical over 12 bases. V shed 6 bases, J shed 8 bases, and the junction held 8 bases outside the gene matches. This CDR3 is built from 15 residues. From germline, CDR1 is MNHEY and CDR2 SVGAGI. For the CDR3, the DNA is TGTGCCAGCAGGTCCCCTAGCGGGGGGGCCTATGAGCAGTTCTTC. This codes for CASRSPSGGAYEQFF.

Only a few counts were recorded for this clone. The chain has TRBV2 and TRBJ1-5; D call uncertain. CDR3 length equals 15 residues. Trimming stripped 8 bases from V and 0 bases from J, with 14 bases between. Germline loops: CDR1 SNHLY, CDR2 FYNNEI. CDR3 in amino acids: CASSRYNLSNQPQHF. CDR3 nucleotides: TGTGCCAGCTCTCGGTATAACCTTAGCAATCAGCCCCAGCATTTT.

This clone appeared a single time. The J gene is TRBJ1-6, the V gene TRBV14; maybe TRBD1 (5 bases). This CDR3 comprises 18 residues. V lost 4 bases and J lost 0, with 16 bases in between. Germline values: CDR1 SGHDN, CDR2 FVKESK. CDR3 in DNA: TGTGCCAGCAGCCCCCGGACGAGGACAAGCTCCTATAATTCACCCCTCCACTTT. Protein product: CASSPRTRTSSYNSPLHF.

The genes are TRBV4-3 and TRBJ2-5; the match to TRBD2 covers 9 bases. V was pared by 0 bases and J by 2 bases, with 4 bases of the junction left unmatched. The CDR3 covers 16 residues. The germline CDR1 and CDR2 sequences are LGHNA and YSLEER. The CDR3 reads CASSQERAGGQETQYF. The CDR3 DNA reads TGCGCCAGCAGCCAAGAAAGGGCGGGGGGGCAAGAGACCCAGTACTTC.